This T cell receptor beta chain is drawn from a study of regulatory T cells in long-lasting Graves disease (dated by TCRdb to the early 2020s). Context from the whole study: Newly diagnosed Graves' disease patients had taken antithyroid drugs for less than 3 months. TCR sequencing covered some 13 persistent and 20 newly diagnosed Graves' disease patients, some 35 samples in total. The study was registered as a clinical trial and conducted in China. This study used TCR sequencing and RNA sequencing of peripheral blood to compare persistent Graves' disease patients against newly diagnosed Graves' disease patients.

The receptor library was made with multiplex PCR. The run used an Illumina HiSeq 4000. TCR beta libraries were built with iRepertoire HTBI primers and Arm-PCR amplification of CDR3 regions. Before sequencing, the PCR products underwent gel purification. Turning to the authors' computational methods: Gene usage analysis of CDR3 amino acid clonotypes relied on the roughly 60 TRBV and fewer than 15 TRBJ segments identified across samples. Filtered high-quality paired reads were merged into contigs using COPE and FqMerger. Contigs were aligned with BLAST to IMGT TRBV, TRBD and TRBJ reference genes, and CDR3 was defined per IMGT. Any clonotype with a frequency above 0.1% was classified as a highly expanded clone. Shannon entropy was used to measure repertoire diversity, and the Gini coefficient was used to measure V-J evenness. Clonotypes shared by more than one individual were considered public. The public reads were reprocessed in TCRdb via fastp at Q25 and MiXCR, keeping in-frame beta chains. Each CDR3 protein gets just one entry, which takes the most common genes and DNA from the rows behind it. The V and J calls and clone size are TCRdb's, not the authors'. The sample records hundreds of thousands of distinct CDR3 sequences, 15% to 20% of which are singletons. The ten largest clonotypes hold approximately 12% of the sample.

The time point label, read with the paper, signifies: newly diagnosed GD, antithyroid drugs for less than 3 months. For both TCR sequencing and RNA sequencing, RNA was extracted from PBMCs using TRIzol. Graves' disease was diagnosed according to American Thyroid Association guidelines. Patients for the study were recruited at an endocrinology department in Xi'an, China. From each patient, around 9 milliliters of peripheral blood was collected into an EDTA anticoagulant tube. PBMCs were isolated by Ficoll Paque Plus density gradient separation without further T cell sorting. An Agilent 2100 Bioanalyzer and agarose gel were used to check RNA quality, while a NanoDrop 2000 measured RNA concentration. The table lists this clonotype with a few counts. Its antigen is not yet known. Per-base quality was not reported, and no clone a single base away is much larger than it. Spanning cysteine to phenylalanine, the CDR3 consists of 14 amino acids. This entry keeps only the CDR3 DNA: 42 bases, framed from base 1. The germline V gene (reference sequence) yields DFQATT for CDR1 and SNEGSKA for CDR2. V sheds 7 bases and J sheds 4 bases, leaving 19 bases between their ends.

Points the paper makes about the study in general: Compared with newly diagnosed patients, patients with persistent Graves' disease had lower TCR Shannon entropy and fewer highly expanded clones, which suggests clonal expansion. Because the primary lesion, thyroid tissue, could not be accessed, the study looked at peripheral blood alone. Persistent patients shared more public clonotypes among themselves (2,741) than newly diagnosed patients did (roughly 910). Sequencing and analysis were restricted to the TCR beta chain. Preferential use of TRBV28, TRBJ1-2 and TRBJ2-5 was observed in persistent disease, whereas TRBV20-1 and TRBJ2-1 were favored in newly diagnosed disease. The authors acknowledged the small sample size as a limitation that may reduce accuracy.

The same sample was also used in a study of T cells in Graves' hyperthyroidism and ophthalmopathy. As that second study puts it: Stable Graves' hyperthyroidism was defined as no progression to ophthalmopathy during 18 months of follow-up. The hyperthyroidism patients were between 18 and 65 years old and newly diagnosed, with a disease duration of less than 2 months. The study excluded patients with uncontrolled infections, other autoimmune diseases, pregnancy or lactation. Diagnoses relied on clinical symptoms, serum thyroxine and TRAb, thyroid ultrasound and orbital computed tomography. The first round of RT-PCR for the TCR CDR3 was performed with the HTBI primer set and the Qiagen OneStep RT-PCR kit. Most expanded thyroid clonotypes (frequency above 0.001) were also detected in blood, suggesting blood repertoires may reflect thyroid immune responses. A model built on a 13 V-J signature distinguished ophthalmopathy from stable hyperthyroidism, reaching roughly 88% sensitivity and about 81% specificity in cross-validation and 80%/75% in testing. In validation, the model predicted progression to ophthalmopathy a median of roughly 6.5 months before onset, with roughly 71% sensitivity and roughly 77% specificity. To identify distinguishing TCR V-J signatures, a discovery cohort of 100 or so patients was used, comprising some 45 with Graves' ophthalmopathy and approximately 57 with stable Graves' hyperthyroidism. An independent validation cohort of about 20 hyperthyroidism patients and approximately 17 patients who later progressed to ophthalmopathy tested prospective prediction of ophthalmopathy. The roughly 90 discovery patients were divided at random into training and test sets in a 7:3 ratio. In addition, the study compared T-cell repertoires in thyroid tissue and in blood from about six Graves' hyperthyroidism patients. Once sampling was done, hyperthyroidism patients were given methimazole at a starting dose of 30 mg daily, whereas ophthalmopathy patients were given high-dose intravenous methylprednisolone. A second multiplex PCR round built the libraries, followed by size selection and purification. Libraries were sequenced paired-end with 100 bp reads on an Illumina HiSeq2000. SOAPnuke was used to process the raw data, throwing out any read that contained adapters or uncalled bases, had a mean Phred below 15, or lacked an exact constant-primer or identifier match. COPE v1.2.5 was used to merge high-quality paired reads, and clonotypes were defined as unique nucleotide sequences. Clonotypes were aligned to IMGT TRBV, TRBD and TRBJ reference segments using MiTCR v1.1. The analysis was restricted to V-J combinations with a frequency above 0.0001, which together covered about 99% of the repertoires. The TCS score was defined as F50 (clonal expansion) divided by E x V (chaos), with BLOSUM62-based TCRdist calculated between CDR3 peptides within each V-J. Welch's t-statistics and random forest reduced several hundred V-J features to about 13, which were used in a naive Bayes classifier (R e1071). Sample size was not statistically predetermined, and investigators were not blinded to group allocation. The paper reports TCR Vbeta CDR3 sequencing of approximately 140 peripheral blood samples: around 41 ophthalmopathy, under 80 hyperthyroidism and approximately 17 progressor patients.

This TCR derives from a man between 18 and 29 years old with Graves disease. Donor details come from another sample of the same person, matched by shared clones. The chain employs TRBV20-1 and TRBJ1-2; the D gene is perhaps TRBD1, from 6 matching bases. The sample was peripheral blood mononuclear cells (PBMCs), taken at new diagnosis, from a patient treated with antithyroid drugs. The CDR3 corresponds to CSVPKGEGGYGYTF. The nucleotide sequence reads as follows: TGCAGTGTCCCCAAGGGGGAGGGAGGCTATGGCTACACCTTC.